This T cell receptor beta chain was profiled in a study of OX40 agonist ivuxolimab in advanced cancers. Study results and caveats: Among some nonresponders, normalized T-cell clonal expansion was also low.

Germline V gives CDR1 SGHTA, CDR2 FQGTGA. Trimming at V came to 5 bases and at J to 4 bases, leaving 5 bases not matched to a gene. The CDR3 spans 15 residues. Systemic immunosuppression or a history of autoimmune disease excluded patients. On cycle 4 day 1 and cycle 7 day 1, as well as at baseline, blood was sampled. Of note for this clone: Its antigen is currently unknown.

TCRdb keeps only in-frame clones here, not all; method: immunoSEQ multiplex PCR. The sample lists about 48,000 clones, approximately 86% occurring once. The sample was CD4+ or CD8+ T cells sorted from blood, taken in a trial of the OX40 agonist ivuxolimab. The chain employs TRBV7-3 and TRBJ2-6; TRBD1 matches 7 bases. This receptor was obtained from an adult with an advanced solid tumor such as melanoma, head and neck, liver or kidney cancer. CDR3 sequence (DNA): TGTGCCAGCAGCACTACAGGGGCCGGGGCCAACGTCCTGACTTTC. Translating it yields CASSTTGAGANVLTF. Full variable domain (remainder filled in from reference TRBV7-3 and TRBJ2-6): GAGVSQTPSNKVTEKGKYVELRCDPISGHTALYWYRQSLGQGPEFLIYFQGTGAADDSGLPNDRFFAVRPEGSVSTLKIQRTERGDSAVYLCASSTTGAGANVLTFGAGSRLTVL.